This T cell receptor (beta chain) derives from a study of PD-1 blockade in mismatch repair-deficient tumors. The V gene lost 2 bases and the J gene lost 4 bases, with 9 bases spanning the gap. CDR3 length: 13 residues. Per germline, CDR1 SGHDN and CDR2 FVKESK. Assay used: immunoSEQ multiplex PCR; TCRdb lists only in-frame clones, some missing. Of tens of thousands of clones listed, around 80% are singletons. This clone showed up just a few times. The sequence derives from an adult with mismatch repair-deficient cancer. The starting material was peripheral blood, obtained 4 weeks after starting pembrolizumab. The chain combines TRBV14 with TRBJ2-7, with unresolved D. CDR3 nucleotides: TGTGCCAGCAGCCAATATACTGCTTACGAGCAGTACTTC. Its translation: CASSQYTAYEQYF.